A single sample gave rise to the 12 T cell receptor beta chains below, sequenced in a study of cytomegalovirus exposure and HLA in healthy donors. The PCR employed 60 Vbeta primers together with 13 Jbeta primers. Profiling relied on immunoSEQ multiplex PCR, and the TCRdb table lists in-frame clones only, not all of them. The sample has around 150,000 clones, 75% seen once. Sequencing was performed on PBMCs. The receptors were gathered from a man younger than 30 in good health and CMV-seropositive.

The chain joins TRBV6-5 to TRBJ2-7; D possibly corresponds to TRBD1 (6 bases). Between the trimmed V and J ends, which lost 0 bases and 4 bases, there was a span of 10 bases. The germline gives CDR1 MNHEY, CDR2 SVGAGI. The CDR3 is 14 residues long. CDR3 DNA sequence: TGTGCCAGCAGTTACTCCGGAAGGGGGTACGAGCAGTACTTC. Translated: CASSYSGRGYEQYF.

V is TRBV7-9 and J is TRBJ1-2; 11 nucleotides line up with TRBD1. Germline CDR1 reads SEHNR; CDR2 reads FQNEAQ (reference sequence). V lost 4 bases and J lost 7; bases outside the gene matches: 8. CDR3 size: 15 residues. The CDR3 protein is CASSSLMGQGGGYTF. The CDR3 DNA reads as TGTGCCAGCAGCTCTCTTATGGGACAGGGGGGTGGCTACACCTTC.

The CDR3 loop is CASSLEGANYEQYF. CDR3 nucleotide sequence: TGTGCCAGCAGCTTAGAGGGGGCGAACTACGAGCAGTACTTC. The gene calls are TRBV7-2 and TRBJ2-7, with TRBD1 identical over 7 bases. Trimming took 1 base from V and 3 from J; bases not matched to a gene: 3. Germline CDR1 SGHTA, CDR2 FQGNSA. CDR3 length: 14 amino acids.

This CDR3 reads CASSRTHVGGSKETQYF. DNA for the CDR3: TGCGCCAGCAGCCGAACCCACGTCGGGGGATCGAAAGAGACCCAGTACTTC. The J gene is TRBJ2-5, the V gene TRBV4-1, with a tentative D call TRBD2 (6 bases). This CDR3 contains 17 residues. Per the germline V gene, CDR1 is MGHRA and CDR2 is YSYEKL. V lost 4 bases to trimming and J lost 3 bases, with 21 bases between them.

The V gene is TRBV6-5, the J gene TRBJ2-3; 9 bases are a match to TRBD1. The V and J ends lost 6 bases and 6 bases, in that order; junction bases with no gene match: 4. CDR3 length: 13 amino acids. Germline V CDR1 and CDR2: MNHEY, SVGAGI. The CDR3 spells CASSLQGADTQYF. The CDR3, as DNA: TGTGCCAGCAGCCTACAGGGGGCGGATACGCAGTATTTT.

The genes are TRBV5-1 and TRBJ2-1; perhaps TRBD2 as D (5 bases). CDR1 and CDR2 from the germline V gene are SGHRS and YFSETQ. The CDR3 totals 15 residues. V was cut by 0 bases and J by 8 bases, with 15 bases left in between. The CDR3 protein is CASSLVGLGRDEQFF. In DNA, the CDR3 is TGCGCCAGCAGCTTGGTCGGTTTGGGGAGAGATGAGCAGTTCTTC.

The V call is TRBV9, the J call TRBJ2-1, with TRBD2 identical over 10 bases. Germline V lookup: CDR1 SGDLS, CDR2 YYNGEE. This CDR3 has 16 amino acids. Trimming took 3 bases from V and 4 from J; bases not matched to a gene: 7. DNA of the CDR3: TGTGCCAGCAGCGCGACCCTAGCGGGAGTGTACAATGAGCAGTTCTTC. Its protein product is CASSATLAGVYNEQFF.

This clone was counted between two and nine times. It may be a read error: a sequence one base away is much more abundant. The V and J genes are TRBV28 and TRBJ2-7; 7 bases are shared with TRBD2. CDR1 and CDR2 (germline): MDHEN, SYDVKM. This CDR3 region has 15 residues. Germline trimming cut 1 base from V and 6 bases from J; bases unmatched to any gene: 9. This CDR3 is CASSLSAGVPLEQYF. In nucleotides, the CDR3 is TGTGCCAGCAGTTTATCCGCGGGAGTCCCTCTCGAGCAGTACTTC.

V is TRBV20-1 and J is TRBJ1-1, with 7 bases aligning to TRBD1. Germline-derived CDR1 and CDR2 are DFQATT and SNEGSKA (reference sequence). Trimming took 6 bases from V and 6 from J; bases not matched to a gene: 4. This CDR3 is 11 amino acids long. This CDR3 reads CSANRGSEAFF. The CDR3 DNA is TGCAGTGCCAACAGGGGATCTGAAGCTTTCTTT.

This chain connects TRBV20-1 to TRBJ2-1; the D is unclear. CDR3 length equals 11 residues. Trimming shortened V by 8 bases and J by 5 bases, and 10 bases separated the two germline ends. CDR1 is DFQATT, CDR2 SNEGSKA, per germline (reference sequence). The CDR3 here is CSPTRHNEQFF. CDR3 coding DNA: TGCAGTCCGACTCGCCACAATGAGCAGTTCTTC.

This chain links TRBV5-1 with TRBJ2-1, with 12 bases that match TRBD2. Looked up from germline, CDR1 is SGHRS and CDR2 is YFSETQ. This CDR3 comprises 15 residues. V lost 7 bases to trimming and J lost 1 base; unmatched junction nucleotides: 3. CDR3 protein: CASGTSGPSYNEQFF. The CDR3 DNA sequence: TGCGCCAGCGGGACTAGCGGGCCGTCCTACAATGAGCAGTTCTTC.

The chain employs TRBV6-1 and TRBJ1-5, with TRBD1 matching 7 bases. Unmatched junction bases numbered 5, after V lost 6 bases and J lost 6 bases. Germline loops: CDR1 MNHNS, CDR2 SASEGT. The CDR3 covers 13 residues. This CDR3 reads CASRDRFSQPQHF. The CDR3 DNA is TGTGCCAGCAGGGACAGGTTCAGTCAGCCCCAGCATTTT.